Listed here are 32 T cell receptor beta chains from one sample, sequenced in a study of blood T cell repertoires in COVID-19. The table came from immunoSEQ multiplex PCR; TCRdb's copy has only in-frame clones and leaves some out. The sample has approximately 170,000 clones, roughly 86% seen once. The specimen was peripheral blood. The source of these receptors is a woman aged 80 or over in a cohort sampled during active or convalescent COVID-19.

The J gene is TRBJ1-6, the V gene TRBV4-3; 9 nucleotides agree with TRBD1. CDR3 length: 15 amino acids. Germline CDR1 is LGHNA and CDR2 is YSLEER. V shed 4 bases and J 8 bases; nucleotides not matched to a gene: 6. The CDR3 sequence is CASSRGQGIDSPLHF. DNA for the CDR3: TGCGCCAGCAGCCGCGGACAGGGGATAGATTCACCCCTCCACTTT.

This clone was detected only a few times. V gene TRBV6-5 combines with J gene TRBJ1-2, with 8 nucleotides matching TRBD1. Germline CDR1 and CDR2: MNHEY and SVGAGI. The CDR3 has 13 residues. V lost 8 bases, J lost 6 bases, and 8 bases stayed unmatched. CDR3 nucleotide sequence: TGTGCCAGCGACGCTGGACAGGGACATGGCTACACCTTC. Encoded protein: CASDAGQGHGYTF.

This clone has only a few counts. The V gene is TRBV10-3, the J gene TRBJ2-6; D call uncertain. V lost 7 bases and J 1 base, leaving 17 bases between the germline ends. The CDR3 extends over 17 amino acids. Germline V gene sequence: CDR1 ENHRY, CDR2 SYGVKD. The CDR3 sequence is CAITEHSGFSGANVLTF. DNA of the CDR3: TGTGCCATCACTGAACATTCCGGGTTTTCTGGGGCCAACGTCCTGACTTTC.

Here the CDR3 DNA reads TGCGCCAGCAGCTCAGGGACAGCCTTGGTGAACACTGAAGCTTTCTTT. Its protein product is CASSSGTALVNTEAFF. This sequence joins TRBV5-1 and TRBJ1-1, with TRBD1 identical over 7 bases. V trimming: 3 bases; J trimming: 0 bases; junction bases outside the gene matches: 8. Germline V gene data show CDR1 as SGHRS and CDR2 as YFSETQ. CDR3 size: 16 residues.

This clone has a handful of counts. The genes are TRBV19 and TRBJ2-7, with 8 nucleotides matching TRBD2. This CDR3 contains 16 residues. The trim removed 2 bases at V and 2 bases at J, leaving 8 bases unmatched. CDR1 LNHDA and CDR2 SQIVND come from the germline V gene (reference sequence). The CDR3 nucleotides read TGTGCCAGTAGTATATCGAAGCGGGGGTCTACCTACGAGCAGTACTTC. Residues: CASSISKRGSTYEQYF.

V is TRBV20-1 and J is TRBJ1-5; the D is unclear. Germline CDR1 DFQATT, CDR2 SNEGSKA (reference sequence). This CDR3 is built from 14 residues. V lost 3 bases to trimming and J lost 6 bases, with 15 bases between them. For the CDR3, the DNA is TGCAGTGCTAGTCCCCCGGCAGCGGGTCAGCCCCAGCATTTT. This encodes CSASPPAAGQPQHF.

This clone is a singleton in its sample. The V gene is TRBV6-5, the J gene TRBJ1-5; 7 positions match TRBD1. This CDR3 has 15 residues. The germline gives CDR1 MNHEY, CDR2 SVGAGI. Germline trimming cut 3 bases from V and 6 bases from J; bases unmatched to any gene: 8. The CDR3 region is CASSYREGAGQPQHF. As DNA, the CDR3 is TGTGCCAGCAGTTATCGCGAGGGGGCCGGTCAGCCCCAGCATTTT.

The rearrangement joins TRBV6-1 to TRBJ1-2; 9 nucleotides align to TRBD1. V was clipped by 0 bases and J by 6 bases; unmatched bases: 11. This CDR3 contains 17 residues. CDR1 and CDR2 from the germline V gene are MNHNS and SASEGT. The CDR3 DNA reads TGTGCCAGCAGTGAAGCGCTAAGTAGGGGACAGGGACATGGCTACACCTTC. Its translation is CASSEALSRGQGHGYTF.

This chain joins TRBV28 and TRBJ1-1, with D perhaps matching TRBD1 (6 bases). CDR3 length: 14 residues. Trimming cost V 5 bases and J 10 bases, with 20 bases left between them. Germline CDR1 is MDHEN and CDR2 is SYDVKM. The CDR3 loop reads CASSQTDRSATAFF. DNA for the CDR3: TGTGCCAGCAGTCAAACCGACAGGTCCGCTACAGCTTTCTTT. Together with reference TRBV28 and TRBJ1-1, the CDR3 gives the full variable domain: DVKVTQSSRYLVKRTGEKVFLECVQDMDHENMFWYRQDPGLGLRLIYFSYDVKMKEKGDIPEGYSVSREKKERFSLILESASTNQTSMYLCASSQTDRSATAFFGQGTRLTVV.

A few counts support this clone. The rearrangement links TRBV5-1 to TRBJ1-1; TRBD1 agrees at 7 bases. V gave up 5 bases and J gave up 1 base; unmatched junction bases: 5. This CDR3 has 14 amino acids. From germline, CDR1 is SGHRS and CDR2 YFSETQ. CDR3 region: CASRAGQQNTEAFF. The CDR3 DNA is TGCGCCAGCAGGGCGGGACAGCAGAACACTGAAGCTTTCTTT.

V and J are TRBV4-1 and TRBJ1-6; 8 bases match TRBD1. V trimming: 4 bases; J trimming: 6 bases; junction bases outside the gene matches: 5. This CDR3 contains 15 residues. Per germline, CDR1 MGHRA and CDR2 YSYEKL. Here the CDR3 DNA reads TGCGCCAGCAGCCTGACAGGGGATGCTAATTCACCCCTCCACTTT. It yields the protein CASSLTGDANSPLHF.

In this sample, this clone turned up once. V is TRBV6-5 and J is TRBJ2-7, with a tentative D call TRBD1 (6 bases). Trimming pared 5 bases from V and 4 bases from J, leaving 15 bases between. The CDR3 runs 14 residues. The germline V gene encodes CDR1 MNHEY and CDR2 SVGAGI. CDR3 nucleotide sequence: TGTGCCAGCAGTACGATAGACAGGTCTTACGAGCAGTACGTC. Translating gives CASSTIDRSYEQYV.

V and J are TRBV12-3 or TRBV12-4 and TRBJ1-1, with D possibly being TRBD1 (5 bases). V shed 3 bases and J shed 4 bases, with 9 bases lying between them. The CDR3 has 13 amino acids. CDR3 nucleotide sequence: TGTGCCAGCAGTTTCGGGGGGGGCACTGAAGCTTTCTTT. Encoded protein: CASSFGGGTEAFF.

The V call is TRBV20-1, the J call TRBJ2-7; no definite D call. V gave up 5 bases and J gave up 3 bases, with 5 bases separating them. This CDR3 region has 10 residues. Looked up from germline, CDR1 is DFQATT and CDR2 is SNEGSKA (reference sequence). The CDR3 sequence is CSALDYEQYF. Here the CDR3 DNA reads TGCAGTGCTTTAGACTACGAGCAGTACTTC.

The chain joins TRBV3-1 (or the pseudogene TRBV3-2) to TRBJ2-5, with 10 bases identical to TRBD2. Trimming cost V 4 bases and J 5 bases; bases outside gene matches: 4. The CDR3 totals 14 residues. The germline gives CDR1 LGHDT, CDR2 YNNKEL (reference sequence). CDR3 loop: CASSLSSGSETQYF. For the CDR3, the DNA is TGTGCCAGCAGCCTTTCTAGCGGGAGTGAGACCCAGTACTTC.

The chain links TRBV19 to TRBJ1-1, with a weak D call TRBD1 (5 bases). Germline CDR1 and CDR2: LNHDA and SQIVND (reference sequence). The CDR3 is 16 amino acids. V lost 4 bases, J lost 0 bases, and 15 bases lay in between. The CDR3 bases are TGTGCCAGTAGTACCCACGACAGATCCCTGAACACTGAAGCTTTCTTT. Translated, it gives CASSTHDRSLNTEAFF. The variable domain in full, completed from reference TRBV19 and TRBJ1-1, reads DGGITQSPKYLFRKEGQNVTLSCEQNLNHDAMYWYRQDPGQGLRLIYYSQIVNDFQKGDIAEGYSVSREKKESFPLTVTSAQKNPTAFYLCASSTHDRSLNTEAFFGQGTRLTVV.

This clone was observed a single time. The chain uses TRBV5-1 and TRBJ2-2; 7 bases line up with TRBD2. The germline V gene has CDR1 SGHRS and CDR2 YFSETQ. Trimming cost V 0 bases and J 7 bases; bases outside gene matches: 6. CDR3 length equals 15 residues. CDR3 region: CASSLETSRHGELFF. The CDR3, as DNA: TGCGCCAGCAGCTTGGAGACTAGCCGGCACGGGGAGCTGTTTTTT.

The chain uses TRBV28 and TRBJ1-2; D not certain. CDR3 size: 13 residues. V was pared by 3 bases and J by 2 bases, with 7 bases between. Germline V lookup: CDR1 MDHEN, CDR2 SYDVKM. This chain's CDR3 is CASSLRRNYGYTF. The CDR3 bases are TGTGCCAGCAGTTTGCGGCGGAACTATGGCTACACCTTC.

The chain joins TRBV4-3 to TRBJ2-5; 7 positions match TRBD2. The CDR3 has 16 amino acids. Germline V gives CDR1 LGHNA, CDR2 YSLEER. V shed 1 base and J 2 bases; nucleotides not matched to a gene: 7. The CDR3 DNA reads TGCGCCAGCAGCCAAGTTCGGGGGGACGGGCAAGAGACCCAGTACTTC. Translating it yields CASSQVRGDGQETQYF.

The chain has TRBV30 and TRBJ2-1; 7 positions agree with TRBD2. The CDR3 contains 15 residues. From germline, CDR1 is GTSNPN and CDR2 SVGIG (reference sequence). V shed 3 bases and J 8 bases; nucleotides not matched to a gene: 13. As DNA, the CDR3 is TGTGCCTGGAGGGAGGGGCTAGCGGCTGTAGATGAGCAGTTCTTC. Protein product: CAWREGLAAVDEQFF.

This chain links TRBV9 with TRBJ2-6; a possible D gene is TRBD1 (6 bases). The CDR3 contains 19 residues. The V end lost 3 bases, the J end lost 4 bases, and 23 bases lay between the germline ends. Germline V gives CDR1 SGDLS, CDR2 YYNGEE. CDR3 DNA: TGTGCCAGCAGCGAAAACCGGACAGTGGCGATTTTGGGGGCCAACGTCCTGACTTTC. Translation: CASSENRTVAILGANVLTF.

The chain combines TRBV2 with TRBJ1-3, with D uncertain. Trimming took 2 bases from V and 2 from J, leaving 13 bases between them. This CDR3 has 16 amino acids. Per germline, CDR1 SNHLY and CDR2 FYNNEI. The CDR3 loop reads CASSELVILAGNTIYF. The CDR3, as DNA: TGTGCCAGCAGTGAATTAGTGATCCTGGCTGGAAACACCATATATTTT.

This clone was observed once. This chain uses TRBV28 with TRBJ2-7; D perhaps matches TRBD2 (5 bases). The CDR3 length is 11 residues. Trimming left V 9 bases short and J 7 bases short, with 13 bases between. Germline lookup yields CDR1 MDHEN and CDR2 SYDVKM. CDR3 sequence (DNA): TGTGCCAGTCGGACTGATTTTGAGCAGTACTTC. It yields the protein CASRTDFEQYF.

CDR3 region: CASSHPRGANTGELFF. Written as DNA, the CDR3 is TGCGCCAGCAGCCACCCACGGGGGGCGAACACCGGGGAGCTGTTTTTT. The chain couples TRBV4-1 to TRBJ2-2; TRBD2 agrees at 7 bases. Germline V gene data show CDR1 as MGHRA and CDR2 as YSYEKL. CDR3 length equals 16 residues. Germline trimming cut 3 bases from V and 0 bases from J; bases unmatched to any gene: 4.

This chain connects TRBV6-5 to TRBJ1-6; 7 bases agree with TRBD1. CDR3 length equals 12 residues. With 6 bases clipped from V and 10 bases from J, the junction kept 3 bases outside the gene matches. Germline loops: CDR1 MNHEY, CDR2 SVGAGI. The CDR3 sequence: CASSAGGSPLHF. The CDR3 DNA is TGTGCCAGCAGCGCAGGGGGATCACCCCTCCACTTT.

This rearrangement joins TRBV24-1 to TRBJ1-5, with D perhaps matching TRBD1 (6 bases). Looked up from germline, CDR1 is KGHDR and CDR2 is SFDVKD. The CDR3 spans 14 residues. V was shortened by 7 bases and J by 5 bases, with 14 bases between the two germline ends. Written as DNA, the CDR3 is TGTGCCACCAGCCAGACAGGCGAGTATCAGCCCCAGCATTTT. Protein product: CATSQTGEYQPQHF.

In its sample, this clone was seen a few times. The chain couples TRBV2 to TRBJ1-2; the D gene is possibly TRBD1 (5 bases). Germline CDR1 reads SNHLY; CDR2 reads FYNNEI. The CDR3 sequence is 15 residues long. Trimming shortened V by 11 bases and J by 4 bases, and 23 bases separated the two germline ends. The chain's CDR3 is CAPTPPRGRFYGYTF. CDR3 nucleotide sequence: TGTGCCCCCACCCCGCCGCGGGGGAGGTTCTATGGCTACACCTTC.

This clone was counted a single time. The rearrangement links TRBV18 to TRBJ1-1, with no clear D. Between the trimmed V and J ends, which lost 2 bases and 5 bases, there was a span of 9 bases. Germline CDR1 KGHSH, CDR2 LQKENI. The CDR3 is 13 residues long. Here the CDR3 DNA reads TGTGCCAGCTCACCAGTGGAGGGTACTGAAGCTTTCTTT. Residues: CASSPVEGTEAFF. Supplemented by reference TRBV18 and TRBJ1-1, the full variable domain reads NAGVMQNPRHLVRRRGQEARLRCSPMKGHSHVYWYRQLPEEGLKFMVYLQKENIIDESGMPKERFSAEFPKEGPSILRIQQVVRGDSAAYFCASSPVEGTEAFFGQGTRLTVV.

J is TRBJ2-1 and V is TRBV11-2, with 11 nucleotides matching TRBD2. This CDR3 comprises 15 residues. Germline lookup yields CDR1 SGHAT and CDR2 FQNNGV. Trimming took 3 bases from V and 7 from J; bases not matched to a gene: 5. This CDR3 reads CASSFRGLAVNEQFF. The DNA for the CDR3 is TGTGCCAGCAGCTTTCGGGGACTAGCGGTAAATGAGCAGTTCTTC.

The CDR3 DNA sequence: TGCGCCAGCAGCCAGGGACTAGGCCTCACAGATACGCAGTATTTT. Translating gives CASSQGLGLTDTQYF. The rearrangement joins TRBV4-1 to TRBJ2-3; 8 nucleotides align to TRBD2. V was pared by 3 bases and J by 2 bases, with 4 bases of the junction left unmatched. CDR1 is MGHRA, CDR2 YSYEKL, per germline. The CDR3 runs to 15 residues.

This chain uses TRBV10-3 with TRBJ2-2; D gene uncertain. The CDR3 runs to 13 residues. V lost 11 bases to trimming and J lost 4 bases, with 14 bases between them. The germline V gene encodes CDR1 ENHRY and CDR2 SYGVKD. As DNA, the CDR3 is TGTGCCCACCTCGAAGACTCCACCGGGGAGCTGTTTTTT. Translating it yields CAHLEDSTGELFF.

The chain recombines TRBV28 with TRBJ1-5; TRBD1 is a possible D gene (6 bases). Trimming left V 7 bases short and J 4 bases short, with 11 bases between. The V gene's germline CDR1 is MDHEN and CDR2 SYDVKM. The CDR3 spans 13 residues. Here the CDR3 DNA reads TGTGCCAGCATCAGGGGAGTGAATCAGCCCCAGCATTTT. Residues: CASIRGVNQPQHF.